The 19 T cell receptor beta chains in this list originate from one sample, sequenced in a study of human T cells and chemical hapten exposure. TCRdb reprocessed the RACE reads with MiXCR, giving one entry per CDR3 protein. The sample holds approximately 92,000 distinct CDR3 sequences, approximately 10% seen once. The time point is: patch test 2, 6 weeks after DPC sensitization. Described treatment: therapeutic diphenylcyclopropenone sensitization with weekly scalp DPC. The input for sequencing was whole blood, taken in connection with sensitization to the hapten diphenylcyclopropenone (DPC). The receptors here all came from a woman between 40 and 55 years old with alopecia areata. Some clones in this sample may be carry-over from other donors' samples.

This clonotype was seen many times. Here the CDR3 reads CSARSRADTQYF. The CDR3 DNA follows: TGCAGTGCCCGGAGTCGGGCTGATACGCAGTATTTT. The V call is TRBV20-1, the J call TRBJ2-3; D gene ambiguous. The CDR3 sequence is 12 residues long. Per germline, CDR1 DFQATT and CDR2 SNEGSKA (reference sequence). V lost 6 bases, J lost 6 bases, and 13 bases lay in between.

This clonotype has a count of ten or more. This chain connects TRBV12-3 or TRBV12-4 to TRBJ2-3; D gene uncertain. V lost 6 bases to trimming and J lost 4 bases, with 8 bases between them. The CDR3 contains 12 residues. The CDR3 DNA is TGTGCCAGCAGACCCGACTCAGATACGCAGTATTTT. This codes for CASRPDSDTQYF.

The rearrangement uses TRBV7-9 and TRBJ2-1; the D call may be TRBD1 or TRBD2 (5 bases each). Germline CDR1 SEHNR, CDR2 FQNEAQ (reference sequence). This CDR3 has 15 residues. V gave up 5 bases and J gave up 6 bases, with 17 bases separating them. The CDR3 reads CASSPLGAWSNEQFF. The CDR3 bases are TGTGCCAGCAGCCCCCTCGGGGCCTGGAGCAATGAGCAGTTCTTC.

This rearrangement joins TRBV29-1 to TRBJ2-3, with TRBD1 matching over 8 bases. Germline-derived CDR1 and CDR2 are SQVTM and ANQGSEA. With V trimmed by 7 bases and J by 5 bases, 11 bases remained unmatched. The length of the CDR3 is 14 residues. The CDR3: CSGTDRAGGDTQYF. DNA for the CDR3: TGCAGCGGAACGGACAGGGCCGGGGGAGATACGCAGTATTTT.

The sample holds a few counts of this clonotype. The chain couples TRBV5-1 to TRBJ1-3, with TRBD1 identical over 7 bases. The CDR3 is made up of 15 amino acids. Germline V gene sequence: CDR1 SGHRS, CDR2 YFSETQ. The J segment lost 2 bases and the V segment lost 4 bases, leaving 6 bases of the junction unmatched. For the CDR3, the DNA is TGCGCCAGCAGCCCGGCGACAGGGCCTGGAAACACCATATATTTT. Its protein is CASSPATGPGNTIYF.

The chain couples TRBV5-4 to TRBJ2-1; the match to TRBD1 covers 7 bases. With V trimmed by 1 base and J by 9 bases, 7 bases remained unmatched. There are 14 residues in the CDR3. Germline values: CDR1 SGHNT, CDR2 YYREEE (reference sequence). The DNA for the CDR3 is TGTGCCAGCAGCTTGAGACAGGGCTGGGGTGAGCAGTTCTTC. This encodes CASSLRQGWGEQFF.

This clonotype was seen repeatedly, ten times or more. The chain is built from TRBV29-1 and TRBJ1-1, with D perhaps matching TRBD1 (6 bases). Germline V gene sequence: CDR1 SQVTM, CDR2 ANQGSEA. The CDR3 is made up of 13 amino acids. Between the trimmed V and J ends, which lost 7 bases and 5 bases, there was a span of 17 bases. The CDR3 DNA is TGCAGCGCAGAGGGGGGGGTGAGGACTGAAGCTTTCTTT. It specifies CSAEGGVRTEAFF.

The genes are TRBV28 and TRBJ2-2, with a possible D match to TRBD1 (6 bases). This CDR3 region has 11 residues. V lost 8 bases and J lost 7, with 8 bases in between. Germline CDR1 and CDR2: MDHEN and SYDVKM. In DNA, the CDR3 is TGTGCCAGCCAGGGACACGGGGAGCTGTTTTTT. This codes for CASQGHGELFF.

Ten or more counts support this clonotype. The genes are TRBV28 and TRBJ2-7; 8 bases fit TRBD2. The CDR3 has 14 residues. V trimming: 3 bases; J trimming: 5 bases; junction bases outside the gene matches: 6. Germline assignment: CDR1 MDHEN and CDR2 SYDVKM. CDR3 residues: CASSLSPGGDEQYF. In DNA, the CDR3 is TGTGCCAGCAGTTTGAGCCCCGGGGGGGACGAGCAGTACTTC.

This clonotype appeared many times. The CDR3 DNA reads TGTGCCAGCAGCGTAGAACTAGCAGTCGATACGCAGTATTTT. Translating it yields CASSVELAVDTQYF. The chain recombines TRBV9 with TRBJ2-3; the D gene is possibly TRBD2 (6 bases). Germline values: CDR1 SGDLS, CDR2 YYNGEE. This CDR3 comprises 14 residues. V was clipped by 0 bases and J by 6 bases, with 11 bases between them. Full variable domain (outside the CDR3, taken from reference TRBV9 and TRBJ2-3): DSGVTQTPKHLITATGQRVTLRCSPRSGDLSVYWYQQSLDQGLQFLIQYYNGEERAKGNILERFSAQQFPDLHSELNLSSLELGDSALYFCASSVELAVDTQYFGPGTRLTVL.

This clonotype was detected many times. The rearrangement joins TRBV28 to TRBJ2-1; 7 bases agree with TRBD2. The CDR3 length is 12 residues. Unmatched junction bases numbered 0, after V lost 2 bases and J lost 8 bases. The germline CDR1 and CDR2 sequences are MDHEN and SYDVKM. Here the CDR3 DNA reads TGTGCCAGCAGTTTAGCGGGGGATGAGCAGTTCTTC. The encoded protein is CASSLAGDEQFF. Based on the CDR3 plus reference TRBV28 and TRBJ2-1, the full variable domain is DVKVTQSSRYLVKRTGEKVFLECVQDMDHENMFWYRQDPGLGLRLIYFSYDVKMKEKGDIPEGYSVSREKKERFSLILESASTNQTSMYLCASSLAGDEQFFGPGTRLTVL.

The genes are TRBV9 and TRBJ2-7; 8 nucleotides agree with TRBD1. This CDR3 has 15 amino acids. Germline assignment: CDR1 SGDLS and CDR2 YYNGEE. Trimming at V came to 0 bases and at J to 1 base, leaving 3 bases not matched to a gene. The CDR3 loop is CASSVEGQASYEQYF. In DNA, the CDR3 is TGTGCCAGCAGCGTAGAGGGACAGGCGTCCTACGAGCAGTACTTC.

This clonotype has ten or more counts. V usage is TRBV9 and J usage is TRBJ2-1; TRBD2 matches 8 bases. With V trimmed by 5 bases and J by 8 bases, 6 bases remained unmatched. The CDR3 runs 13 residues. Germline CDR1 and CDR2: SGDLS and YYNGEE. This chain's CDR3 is CASRSGTRHEQFF. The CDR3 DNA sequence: TGTGCCAGCAGGTCCGGGACTAGACATGAGCAGTTCTTC.

The CDR3 DNA follows: TGTGCCAGCAGCTACCGGGACAGGGGGCTCGATGAGCAGTTCTTC. Translated: CASSYRDRGLDEQFF. The chain is built from TRBV9 and TRBJ2-1, with TRBD1 identical over 12 bases. The CDR3 is made up of 15 amino acids. V lost 4 bases, J lost 8 bases, and 7 bases stayed unmatched. Germline V gene data show CDR1 as SGDLS and CDR2 as YYNGEE.

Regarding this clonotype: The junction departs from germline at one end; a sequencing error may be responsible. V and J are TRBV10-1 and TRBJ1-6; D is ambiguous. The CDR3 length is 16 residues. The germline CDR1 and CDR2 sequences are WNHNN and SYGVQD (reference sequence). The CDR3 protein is CASSEISAEHNSPLHF. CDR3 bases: TGCGCCAGCAGTGAGATATCGGCAGAGCATAATTCACCCCTCCATTTT.

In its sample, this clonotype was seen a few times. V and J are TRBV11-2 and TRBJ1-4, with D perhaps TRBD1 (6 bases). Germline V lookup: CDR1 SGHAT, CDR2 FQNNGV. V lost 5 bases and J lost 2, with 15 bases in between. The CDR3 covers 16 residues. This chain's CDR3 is CASSEGRGPTNEKLFF. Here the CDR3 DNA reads TGTGCCAGCAGCGAGGGCCGGGGGCCGACTAATGAAAAACTGTTTTTT.

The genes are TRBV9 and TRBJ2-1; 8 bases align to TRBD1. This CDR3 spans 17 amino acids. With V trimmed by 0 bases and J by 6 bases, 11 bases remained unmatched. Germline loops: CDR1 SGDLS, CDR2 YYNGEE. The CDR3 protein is CASSVAAKTGVSNEQFF. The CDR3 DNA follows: TGTGCCAGCAGCGTAGCGGCAAAGACAGGGGTTAGCAATGAGCAGTTCTTC.

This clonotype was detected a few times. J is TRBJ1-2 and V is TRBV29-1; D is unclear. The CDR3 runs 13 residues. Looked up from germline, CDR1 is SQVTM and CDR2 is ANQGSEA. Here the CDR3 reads CTSAEGGGYGYTF. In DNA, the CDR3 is TGCACCTCCGCGGAGGGAGGAGGCTATGGCTACACCTTC. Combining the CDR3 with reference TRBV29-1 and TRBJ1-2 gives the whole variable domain SAVISQKPSRDICQRGTSLTIQCQVDSQVTMMFWYRQQPGQSLTLIATANQGSEATYESGFVIDKFPISRPNLTFSTLTVSNMSPEDSSIYLCTSAEGGGYGYTFGSGTRLTVV.

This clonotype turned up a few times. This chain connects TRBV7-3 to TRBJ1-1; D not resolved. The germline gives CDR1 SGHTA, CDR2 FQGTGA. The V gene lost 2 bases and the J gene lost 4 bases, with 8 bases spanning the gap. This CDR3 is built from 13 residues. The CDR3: CASSLRGSTEAFF. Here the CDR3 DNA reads TGTGCCAGCAGCTTACGCGGGAGCACTGAAGCTTTCTTT.